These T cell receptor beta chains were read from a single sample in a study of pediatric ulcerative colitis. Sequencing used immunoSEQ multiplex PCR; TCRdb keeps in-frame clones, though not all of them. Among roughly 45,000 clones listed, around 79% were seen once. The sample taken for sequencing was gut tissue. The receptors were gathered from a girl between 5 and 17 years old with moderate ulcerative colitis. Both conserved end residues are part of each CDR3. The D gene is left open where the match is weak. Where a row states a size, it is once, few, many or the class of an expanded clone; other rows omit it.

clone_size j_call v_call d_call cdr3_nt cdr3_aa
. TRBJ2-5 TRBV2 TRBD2 TGTGCCAGCAGTGGACTCGAGCGGGAGGGACAAGAGACCCAGTACTTC CASSGLEREGQETQYF
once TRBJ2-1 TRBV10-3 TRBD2 TGTGCCATCGGATCATACGGGGGGTTCGATGAGCAGTTCTTC CAIGSYGGFDEQFF
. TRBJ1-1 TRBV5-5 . TGTGCCAGCAGCTTGGCCGCCAGGAACACTGAAGCTTTCTTT CASSLAARNTEAFF
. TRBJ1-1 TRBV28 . TGTGCCAGCAGTTTCCTTGCAAATCTCCCCACTGAAGCTTTCTTT CASSFLANLPTEAFF
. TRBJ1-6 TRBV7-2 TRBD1 TGTGCCAGCAGCTCACCGACAGGGCGGGGTTCACCCCTCCACTTT CASSSPTGRGSPLHF
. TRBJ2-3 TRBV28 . TGTGCCAGCAGGGGCGGAGGCGGGGCAGATACGCAGTATTTT CASRGGGGADTQYF
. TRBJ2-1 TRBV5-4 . TGTGCCAGCAGCCCCTTCCGGGACAACACCTACAATGAGCAGTTCTTC CASSPFRDNTYNEQFF
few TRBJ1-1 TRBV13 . TGTGCCAGCAGCTTAGCAGGTAACACTGAAGCTTTCTTT CASSLAGNTEAFF
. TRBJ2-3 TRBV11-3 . TGTGCCAGCAGCTCGGGATTAATGGATACGCAGTATTTT CASSSGLMDTQYF
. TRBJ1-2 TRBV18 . TGTGCCAGCTCACGTTCGGAGGGACCAGGAACCTTC CASSRSEGPGTF
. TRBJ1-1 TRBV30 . TGTGCCTGGAGTAATGATAATGAAGCTTTCTTT CAWSNDNEAFF
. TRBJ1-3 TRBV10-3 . TGTGCCATCAGTGGAGACAGACGCTCTGGAAACACCATATATTTT CAISGDRRSGNTIYF
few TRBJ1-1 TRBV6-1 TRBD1 TGTGCCAGCAGTCTGGACAGGGCCGCTGAAGCTTTCTTT CASSLDRAAEAFF
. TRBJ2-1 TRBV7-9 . TGTGCCAGCAGCTTAGTGCTTGGGGATGAGCAGTTCTTC CASSLVLGDEQFF
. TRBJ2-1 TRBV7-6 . TGTGCCAGCAGCATGGGGGGCGGGCCGTACAATGAGCAGTTCTTC CASSMGGGPYNEQFF
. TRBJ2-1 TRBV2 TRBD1 TGTGCCAGCAGTGCGGACAGGGGGGCCTACAATGAGCAGTTCTTC CASSADRGAYNEQFF
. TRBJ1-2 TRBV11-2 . TGTGCCAGCGCGCCGGAAGCCCCAACTCTCTATGGCTACACCTTC CASAPEAPTLYGYTF
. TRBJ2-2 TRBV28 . TGTGCCAGCAGTTTGATTTATCCCGGGGAGCTGTTTTTT CASSLIYPGELFF
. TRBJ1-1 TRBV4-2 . TGTGCCAGCAGCCAAGATCCTGCACAGAACACTGAAGCTTTCTTT CASSQDPAQNTEAFF
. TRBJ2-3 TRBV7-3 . TGTGCCAGCAGCTTGGCTAGGATCACAGATACGCAGTATTTT CASSLARITDTQYF
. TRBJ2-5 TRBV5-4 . TGTGCCAGCAGCTTGGGGGGTCAGGGTTCCTGGGAGACCCAGTACTTC CASSLGGQGSWETQYF
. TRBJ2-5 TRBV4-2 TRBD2 TGTGCCAGCAGCCAAGAAACTAGCGGGGGATGGGAGACCCAGTACTTC CASSQETSGGWETQYF
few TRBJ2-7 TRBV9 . TGTGCCAGCAGCGTAGTGGACAGCTCCTACGAGCAGTACTTC CASSVVDSSYEQYF
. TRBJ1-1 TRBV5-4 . TGTGCCAGCAGCCTCGGGGTCCGAGGGACTGAAGCTTTCTTT CASSLGVRGTEAFF
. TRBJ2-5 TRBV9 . TGTGCCAGCAGCCTAAGTAGTGGGGTAGAAGAGACCCAGTACTTC CASSLSSGVEETQYF
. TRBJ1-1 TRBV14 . TGTGCCAGCAGCCAAGACAGGGGTTTTAACACTGAAGCTTTCTTT CASSQDRGFNTEAFF
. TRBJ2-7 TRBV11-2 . TGTGCCAGCAGCCCAGGGCCGGGAGAGCAGTACTTC CASSPGPGEQYF
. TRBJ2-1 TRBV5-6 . TGTGCCAGCAGCTTGGACCCCTACAATGAGCAGTTCTTC CASSLDPYNEQFF
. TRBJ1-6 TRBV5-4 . TGTGCCAGCAGCCCGCCTGCGGGGAATAATTCACCCCTCCACTTT CASSPPAGNNSPLHF
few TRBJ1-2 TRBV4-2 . TGTGCCAGCAGCCAGGACGCACGGTACTATGGCTACACCTTC CASSQDARYYGYTF
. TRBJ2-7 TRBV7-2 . TGTGCCAGCAGCTTAGGAATTGGGGTAGGGTCCTACGAGCAGTACTTC CASSLGIGVGSYEQYF
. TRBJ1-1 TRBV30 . TGTGCCTGGTGCAGGCTGAACACTGAAGCTTTCTTT CAWCRLNTEAFF
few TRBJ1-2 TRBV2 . TGTGCCAGCCAGGGGACATACCTCTATGGCTACACCTTC CASQGTYLYGYTF
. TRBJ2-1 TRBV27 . TGTGCCAGCAGTTTAGCCCAGGGACTTAACTACAATGAGCAGTTCTTC CASSLAQGLNYNEQFF
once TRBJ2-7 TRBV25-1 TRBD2 TGTGCCAGCAGTATAGCGGGGACATACGAGCAGTACTTC CASSIAGTYEQYF
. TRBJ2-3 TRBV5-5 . TGTGCCAGCAGCTGGGGTTATGGGGGACGCACAGATACGCAGTATTTT CASSWGYGGRTDTQYF
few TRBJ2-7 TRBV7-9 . TGTGCCAGCAGCTTGGCCAGACCCTACGAGCAGTACTTC CASSLARPYEQYF
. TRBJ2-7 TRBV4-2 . TGTGCCAGCAGCCAAGCGTTAGAATTCTCCTACGAGCAGTACTTC CASSQALEFSYEQYF
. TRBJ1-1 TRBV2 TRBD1 TGTGCCAGACGACAGGGGACTGGTATGAACACTGAAGCTTTCTTT CARRQGTGMNTEAFF
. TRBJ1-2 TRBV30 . TGTGCCTTCCAAACTCTCCCGGGACGGACCTATGGCTACACCTTC CAFQTLPGRTYGYTF
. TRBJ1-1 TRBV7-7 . TGTGCCAGCAGCTTATCGTTGGACACTGAAGCTTTCTTT CASSLSLDTEAFF
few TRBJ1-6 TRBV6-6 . TGTGCCAGCAGTTTGGAGGGGAAGATTTCACCCCTCCACTTT CASSLEGKISPLHF
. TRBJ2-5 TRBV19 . TGTGCCAGTAGTCCGACCCAACCCCAAGAGACCCAGTACTTC CASSPTQPQETQYF
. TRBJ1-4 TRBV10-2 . TGCGCCAGCAGGGAGTCCCCACAGGATGAAAAACTGTTTTTT CASRESPQDEKLFF
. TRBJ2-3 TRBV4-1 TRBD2 TGCGCCAGCAGCCAGAGACTAGCGGGAGGTTCAGATACGCAGTATTTT CASSQRLAGGSDTQYF
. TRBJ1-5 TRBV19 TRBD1 TGTGCCAGTAGTATGAGCCGGTGGACAGGGTTTCAGCCCCAGCATTTT CASSMSRWTGFQPQHF
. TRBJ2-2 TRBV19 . TGTGCCAGCTCTCTCACCGGGGAGCTGTTTTTT CASSLTGELFF
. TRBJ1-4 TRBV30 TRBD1 TGTGCCTGGAGTCGACGGACAGGGGGAGGTGAAAAACTGTTTTTT CAWSRRTGGGEKLFF
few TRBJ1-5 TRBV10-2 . TGCGCCAGCAGAGTGACAGATAATCAGCCCCAGCATTTT CASRVTDNQPQHF
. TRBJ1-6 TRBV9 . TGTGCCAGCAGCGTAGAGGGGAATTCACCCCTCCACTTT CASSVEGNSPLHF
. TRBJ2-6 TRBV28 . TGTGCCAGCAGTTTAGATTGGGGAGCCGGGGCCAACGTCCTGACTTTC CASSLDWGAGANVLTF
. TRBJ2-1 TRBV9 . TGTGCCAGCAGCGTAGACGGGACGACCTACAATGAGCAGTTCTTC CASSVDGTTYNEQFF